Listed below are T cell receptor beta chains from one sample, sequenced in a study of identifying expanded T cells in peripheral blood. Method: immunoSEQ multiplex PCR; TCRdb's copy keeps in-frame clones and lacks some. The data show under 150,000 clones, 80% to 90% seen once. Sequenced: blood. The source of these receptors is a person aged 18 to 70 in good health. Both conserved end residues are part of each CDR3. The order of the fields is CDR3 length, V gene, D gene, clone size, J gene, CDR3 DNA, CDR3 protein. D genes are given only for firm matches. Not all rows give a size; the values are once, few, many and, for expanded clones, a class.

14,TRBV10-2,NA,NA,TRBJ2-1,TGCGCCAGCTGGGGGGGGCCACCGTACAATGAGCAGTTCTTC,CASWGGPPYNEQFF
16,TRBV7-8,TRBD2,NA,TRBJ2-1,TGTGCCAGCAGCTTAGGAGAAGCTAGCGGGGGAAATGAGCAGTTCTTC,CASSLGEASGGNEQFF
15,TRBV5-6,NA,NA,TRBJ1-2,TGTGCCAGCAGCTTGGTCCCGGGACAAGGAAATGGCTACACCTTC,CASSLVPGQGNGYTF
15,TRBV6-1,NA,NA,TRBJ2-3,TGTGCCAGCAGTGGGGGCTGGGGCTTCACAGATACGCAGTATTTT,CASSGGWGFTDTQYF
15,TRBV9,TRBD1,NA,TRBJ1-1,TGTGCCAGCAGCGAATCCGGGACAGCGAACACTGAAGCTTTCTTT,CASSESGTANTEAFF
13,TRBV11-3,NA,once,TRBJ1-1,TGTGCCAGCAGTCCACGGGGGGACACTGAAGCTTTCTTT,CASSPRGDTEAFF
13,TRBV28,NA,NA,TRBJ1-2,TGTGCCAGCAGTTTCGGACGGAACTATGGCTACACCTTC,CASSFGRNYGYTF
16,TRBV4-1,TRBD1,once,TRBJ2-1,TGCGCCAGCAGCCAAGATAGGGCAGGGGGTTACAATGAGCAGTTCTTC,CASSQDRAGGYNEQFF
14,TRBV15,NA,once,TRBJ2-7,TGTGCCACCAGTGGTCAGGACCCCAACTACGAGCAGTACTTC,CATSGQDPNYEQYF
15,TRBV18,NA,once,TRBJ1-3,TGTGCCAGCTCAAAAGCCGACCCACTGGGAAACACCATATATTTT,CASSKADPLGNTIYF
17,TRBV28,NA,NA,TRBJ2-6,TGTGCCAGCAATCCACAGGGATACGCCTCTGGGGCCAACGTCCTGACTTTC,CASNPQGYASGANVLTF
15,TRBV19,NA,NA,TRBJ2-2,TGTGCCAGTACCGATGGCAAAGGGGGTATCGGGGAGCTGTTTTTT,CASTDGKGGIGELFF
14,TRBV15,NA,NA,TRBJ2-5,TGTGCCACCAGCAGAGACGGGGATGTGGAGACCCAGTACTTC,CATSRDGDVETQYF
15,TRBV28,TRBD1,NA,TRBJ1-2,TGTGCCAGCAGTTTCCCCGGGACAGGGGTTTATGGCTACACCTTC,CASSFPGTGVYGYTF
17,TRBV4-1,NA,NA,TRBJ2-2,TGCGCCAGCAGCCAGGAGGGACTCGGATTCAACACCGGGGAGCTGTTTTTT,CASSQEGLGFNTGELFF
14,TRBV7-8,TRBD1,NA,TRBJ2-7,TGTGCCAGCAGCTTGACAGGGCCGGCCTACGAGCAGTACTTC,CASSLTGPAYEQYF
14,TRBV27,TRBD1,NA,TRBJ1-2,TGTGCCAGCAGGACCGGGACAGGGTTTTATGGCTACACCTTC,CASRTGTGFYGYTF
15,TRBV7-9,TRBD1,NA,TRBJ2-5,TGTGCCAGCAGCCGGGGACAGGGGAACCAAGAGACCCAGTACTTC,CASSRGQGNQETQYF
13,TRBV10-2,TRBD1,NA,TRBJ1-1,TGCGCCAGCAGGGGACAGGGGAACACTGAAGCTTTCTTT,CASRGQGNTEAFF
14,TRBV11-2,NA,NA,TRBJ1-2,TGTGCCAGCAGCTCTCCAGGGGTTTACGATGGCTACACCTTC,CASSSPGVYDGYTF
14,TRBV7-3,TRBD1,NA,TRBJ2-3,TGTGCCAGCAGCTTAGGACAGGGGAAAGATACGCAGTATTTT,CASSLGQGKDTQYF
15,TRBV18,TRBD1,NA,TRBJ1-1,TGTGCCAGCTCACCGAGGGACAGGGGTAACACTGAAGCTTTCTTT,CASSPRDRGNTEAFF
14,TRBV6-6,NA,NA,TRBJ2-1,TGTGCCAGCAGTTACTCGAGACTGCAGGGTGAGCAGTTCTTC,CASSYSRLQGEQFF
17,TRBV6-1,NA,NA,TRBJ1-4,TGTGCCAGCAGTGAACTGGGGAGAACGGGGACTAATGAAAAACTGTTTTTT,CASSELGRTGTNEKLFF
18,TRBV19,TRBD1,NA,TRBJ1-1,TGTGCCAGTAGTAAAACGGTCCCGGGACAGGGCTTGAACACTGAAGCTTTCTTT,CASSKTVPGQGLNTEAFF
12,TRBV29-1,NA,large,TRBJ1-1,TGCAGCGCCCAACAGGGGAACACTGAAGCTTTCTTT,CSAQQGNTEAFF
13,TRBV10-3,TRBD1,NA,TRBJ1-1,TGTGCCATCAGCCGGGACAGAAACACTGAAGCTTTCTTT,CAISRDRNTEAFF
14,TRBV11-3,TRBD2,NA,TRBJ2-1,TGTGCCAGCTCCCGGGGGGGCCCATCCAATGAGCAGTTCTTC,CASSRGGPSNEQFF
15,TRBV5-1,NA,NA,TRBJ1-3,TGCGCCAGCAGCCCGGGCGGGGGTTCTGGAAACACCATATATTTT,CASSPGGGSGNTIYF
14,TRBV30,NA,NA,TRBJ1-4,TGTGCCTGGAGTGTACCGGGGGGCATGGAAAAACTGTTTTTT,CAWSVPGGMEKLFF
14,TRBV5-1,NA,NA,TRBJ1-2,TGCGCCAGCAGCTTGGCGGGGGCGGGCTATGGCTACACCTTC,CASSLAGAGYGYTF
13,TRBV4-3,TRBD1,NA,TRBJ2-1,TGCGCCAGCAGCCAGGGGACAGCCAATGAGCAGTTCTTC,CASSQGTANEQFF
13,TRBV10-1,NA,NA,TRBJ1-5,TGCGCCAGCAGCAATGGGGGCGGTCAGCCCCAGCATTTT,CASSNGGGQPQHF
11,TRBV2,NA,NA,TRBJ2-7,TGTGCCAGCAACAGGGACTACGAGCAGTACTTC,CASNRDYEQYF
12,TRBV5-1,NA,NA,TRBJ2-3,TGCGCCAGCAGCTTGGACACAGATACGCAGTATTTT,CASSLDTDTQYF
15,TRBV7-3,TRBD2,once,TRBJ2-1,TGTGCCAGCAGCTTAGGACTAGCGGACTACAATGAGCAGTTCTTC,CASSLGLADYNEQFF
13,TRBV5-1,NA,NA,TRBJ2-2,TGCGCCAGCAGCCCCCAGGGGTCCGGGGAGCTGTTTTTT,CASSPQGSGELFF